This TCR beta chain was found in a study of blood T cell repertoires in COVID-19 (dated by TCRdb to between 2020 and 2021). With regard to the full study: Samples from collaborators originated in the United States, Italy and Spain and spanned both the acute and convalescent phases of COVID-19. The prospective study material was composed of cDNA or gDNA derived from T cells, B-cell-depleted T cells, or PBMCs. Subjects who had been exposed to COVID-19, were actively infected with it, or had recovered from it provided the deeply sampled blood TCRbeta repertoires that made up the dataset. The repertoires were released in a freely available public database meant as a resource for research on the immune response to SARS-CoV-2. Samples came from the ongoing ImmuneRACE study (first 160 participants) plus 1,254 subjects from 6 global collaborators. Sample metadata almost always included a de-identified subject ID, COVID-19 status, age in years and sex. HLA class I and class II types, where available, came from metadata supplied by the sample provider rather than from assay-based typing.

The germline V gene provides CDR1 SGHRS and CDR2 YFSETQ. Trimming removed 1 base from V and 3 bases from J, leaving 9 bases between the germline ends. The CDR3 spans 14 residues, from the cysteine through the phenylalanine. CDR3 DNA only is kept here, 42 bases in frame from base 1. The immunoSEQ Assay, a bias-controlled multiplex PCR, was used to amplify TCRbeta CDR3 regions from genomic DNA. Under the source paper's analysis protocol: The number of nucleated cells in each sample was estimated by amplification of reference gene primers within the assay. To quantify the absolute abundance of each unique TCRbeta CDR3 rearrangement, sequence reads were collapsed and filtered. For each sample, productive Simpson clonality was calculated as the square root of Simpson's diversity index over productive rearrangements. This immuneACCESS table, as held by TCRdb, lists in-frame sequences with V and J called but not all clones. Of the missing ones, under half trace to an unresolved V gene in checked studies; the others have no known cause. The V and J calls and the clone size are those of that table, but D and trimming were determined from the DNA. Across this sample there are approximately 330,000 clones, with roughly 89% seen only once. Around 0.97% of the sample belongs to the ten largest clones.

One collaborating source in Seattle enrolled patients while the patients were actively infected and followed the patients over time throughout the course of disease. Each collaborating institution followed its own protocols to collect whole blood in K2EDTA tubes. For TCRbeta analysis, collaborator samples were shipped as frozen whole blood, as isolated PBMCs, or as DNA extracted from either sample type. The full study reports these points: The amount of clinical and demographic metadata varied by source and participant and was provided uncurated.

Points on this clone: Its antigen is still unknown. There are no base qualities to consult, and no much larger clone falls within one base. Other DNA sequences in the same sample also yield this CDR3.

This TCR came from a middle-aged woman with COVID-19, enrolled during active disease. The rearrangement joined TRBV5-1 to TRBJ2-3; the D region possibly corresponds to TRBD1 (5 bases align). The sequenced sample consisted of peripheral blood. CDR3 protein: CASSLQGRTDTQYF. The base sequence is TGCGCCAGCAGCTTGCAGGGCCGAACAGATACGCAGTATTTT. Beyond the CDR3, the reference TRBV5-1 and TRBJ2-3 genes provide the residues; the full variable domain reads: KAGVTQTPRYLIKTRGQQVTLSCSPISGHRSVSWYQQTPGQGLQFLFEYFSETQRNKGNFPGRFSGRQFSNSRSEMNVSTLELGDSALYLCASSLQGRTDTQYFGPGTRLTVL.